This paragraph covers one TCR beta chain sequence. Antigen unknown. A second PCR of 7 to 11 cycles used a sample-barcoded 5' primer and a J-beta primer mix. A single record per CDR3 protein comes from TCRdb applying MiXCR to the 5' RACE reads. The sample consists of approximately 800,000 distinct CDR3 sequences, about 42% of them appearing once. This sample is part of a study of blood T cells in healthy people across ages. Trimming took off 6 bases at V and 6 bases at J, with 5 bases between the two ends. This CDR3 is built from 10 residues. Germline V gives CDR1 MNHEY, CDR2 SMNVEV (reference sequence). Study observations and caveats: Leaving the PBMCs unsorted stopped any conclusive comparison of naive versus antigen-experienced cells.

Specimen: blood. The rearrangement links TRBV27 to TRBJ1-1, with D unclear. This receptor was identified in a man older than 75 in good health. CDR3 loop: CASSHPEAFF. DNA of the CDR3: TGTGCCAGCAGCCACCCTGAAGCTTTCTTT.